This T cell receptor (beta chain) appears in the sequencing data of a study of siplizumab effects on memory and regulatory T cells. Using immunoSEQ multiplex PCR, the repertoire was profiled, and TCRdb retains in-frame clones only, with some absent. The data hold 9,000 to 13,000 clones, with 46% observed a single time. A roughly six-day coculture at 37°C was performed with the mixed lymphocyte reaction cells. Points from the study as a whole: Naive T cells appeared more varied than memory cells and looked like key alloresponse contributors. In siplizumab conditions, mappable alloreactive CD4+ clones averaged around 69% Treg-derived, against approximately 27% in controls. Siplizumab significantly reduced alloreactive sequences traceable to unstimulated CD4+ memory cells.

On this clone itself: Its specificity is not known.

The sequenced sample consisted of CFSE-low (dividing) CD4+ T cells sorted from an allogeneic mixed lymphocyte reaction. This TCR came from a human donor in good health; the cells came from an allogeneic mixed lymphocyte reaction.

CDR3 DNA sequence: TGCGCCAGCAGTCCAGGGACGGAGCGGCCCCGCGCTAACGGCAATCAGCCCCAGCATTTT. It translates to CASSPGTERPRANGNQPQHF. The V gene is TRBV23-1, the J gene TRBJ1-5; the D gene is possibly TRBD1 (5 bases). TRBV23-1 is marked as an open reading frame, function uncertain. The CDR3 extends over 20 amino acids. V was cut by 4 bases and J by 2 bases, with 27 bases left in between.